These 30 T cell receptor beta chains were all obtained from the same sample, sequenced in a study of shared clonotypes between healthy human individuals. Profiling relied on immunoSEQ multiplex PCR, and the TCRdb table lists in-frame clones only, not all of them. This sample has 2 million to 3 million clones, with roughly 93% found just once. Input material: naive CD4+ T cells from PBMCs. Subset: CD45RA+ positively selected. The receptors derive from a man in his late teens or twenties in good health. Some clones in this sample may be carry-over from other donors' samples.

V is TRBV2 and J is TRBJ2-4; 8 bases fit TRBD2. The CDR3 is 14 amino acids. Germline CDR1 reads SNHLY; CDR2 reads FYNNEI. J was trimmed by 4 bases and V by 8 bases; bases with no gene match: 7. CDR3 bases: TGTGCCAGCGTTGGACTAGCTGGAAAAAACATTCAGTACTTC. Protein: CASVGLAGKNIQYF.

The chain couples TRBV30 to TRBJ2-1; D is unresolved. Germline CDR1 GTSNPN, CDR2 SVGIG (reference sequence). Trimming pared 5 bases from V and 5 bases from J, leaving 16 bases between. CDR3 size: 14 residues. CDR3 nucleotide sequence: TGTGCCTGGGCGGAGATCCGTCGGAACAATGAGCAGTTCTTC. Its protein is CAWAEIRRNNEQFF.

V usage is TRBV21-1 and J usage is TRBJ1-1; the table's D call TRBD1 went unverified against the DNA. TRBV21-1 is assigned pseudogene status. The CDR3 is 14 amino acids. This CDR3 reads CASSTNRVNTEAFF. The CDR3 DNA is TGTGCCAGCAGCACGAACAGGGTGAACACTGAAGCTTTCTTT.

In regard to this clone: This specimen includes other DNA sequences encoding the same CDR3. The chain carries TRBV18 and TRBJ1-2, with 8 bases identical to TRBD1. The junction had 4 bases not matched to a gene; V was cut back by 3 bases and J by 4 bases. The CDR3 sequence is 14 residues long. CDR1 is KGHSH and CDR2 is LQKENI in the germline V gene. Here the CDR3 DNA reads TGTGCCAGCTCACCGGACAGGGTTGGCTATGGCTACACCTTC. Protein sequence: CASSPDRVGYGYTF.

In nucleotides, the CDR3 is TGTGCCAGCAGCAGGTTCTTAGATACGCAGTATTTT. It is translated as CASSRFLDTQYF. V and J are TRBV28 and TRBJ2-3; D is unresolved. CDR3 length: 12 residues. V was clipped by 6 bases and J by 5 bases, with 9 bases between them. The germline CDR1 and CDR2 sequences are MDHEN and SYDVKM.

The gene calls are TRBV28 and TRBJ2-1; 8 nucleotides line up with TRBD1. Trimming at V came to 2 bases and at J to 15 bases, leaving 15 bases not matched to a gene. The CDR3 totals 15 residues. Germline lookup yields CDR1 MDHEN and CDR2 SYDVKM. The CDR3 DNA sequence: TGTGCCAGCAGTTTAAGATTGGGGAAACAGGGGGTTGCGTTCTTC. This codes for CASSLRLGKQGVAFF.

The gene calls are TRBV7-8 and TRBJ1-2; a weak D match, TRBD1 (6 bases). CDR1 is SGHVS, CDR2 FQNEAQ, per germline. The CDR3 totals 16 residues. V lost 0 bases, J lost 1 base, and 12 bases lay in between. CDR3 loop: CASSLASGVFNYGYTF. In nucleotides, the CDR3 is TGTGCCAGCAGCTTAGCATCAGGGGTCTTTAACTATGGCTACACCTTC.

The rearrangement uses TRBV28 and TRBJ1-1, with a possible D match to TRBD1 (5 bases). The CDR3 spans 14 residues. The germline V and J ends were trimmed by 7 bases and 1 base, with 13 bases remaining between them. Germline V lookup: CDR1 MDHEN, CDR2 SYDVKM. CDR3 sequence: CASTLQAKNTEAFF. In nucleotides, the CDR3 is TGTGCCAGCACCTTACAGGCAAAGAACACTGAAGCTTTCTTT.

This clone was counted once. CDR3 DNA sequence: TGCGCCAGCAGCTTGTTGGTCTCCCAGCAAGAGACCCAGTACTTC. Its translation is CASSLLVSQQETQYF. The chain employs TRBV5-1 and TRBJ2-5, with no clear D. V lost 1 base and J 2 bases, leaving 12 bases between the germline ends. The germline gives CDR1 SGHRS, CDR2 YFSETQ. This CDR3 has 15 residues.

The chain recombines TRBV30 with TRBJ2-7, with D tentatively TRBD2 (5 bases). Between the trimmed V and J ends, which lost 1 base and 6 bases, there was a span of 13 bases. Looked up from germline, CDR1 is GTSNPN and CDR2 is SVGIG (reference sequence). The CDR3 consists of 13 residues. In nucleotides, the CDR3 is TGTGCCTGGAGTGGACGGGGAGACGGCGAGCAGTACTTC. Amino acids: CAWSGRGDGEQYF.

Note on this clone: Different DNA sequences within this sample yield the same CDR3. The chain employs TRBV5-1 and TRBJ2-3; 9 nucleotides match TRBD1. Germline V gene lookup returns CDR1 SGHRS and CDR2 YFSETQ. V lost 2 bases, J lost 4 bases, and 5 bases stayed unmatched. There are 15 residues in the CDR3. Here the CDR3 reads CASSFSGQGSDTQYF. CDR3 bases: TGCGCCAGCAGCTTTTCAGGACAGGGGTCAGATACGCAGTATTTT.

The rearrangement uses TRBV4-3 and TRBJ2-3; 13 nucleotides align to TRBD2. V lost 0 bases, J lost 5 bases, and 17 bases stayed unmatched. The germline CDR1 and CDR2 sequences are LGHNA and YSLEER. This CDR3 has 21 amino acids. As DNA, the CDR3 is TGCGCCAGCAGCCAAGACCACCCGATAGGGACTAGCGGGGACGGGGTAGATACGCAGTATTTT. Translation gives CASSQDHPIGTSGDGVDTQYF.

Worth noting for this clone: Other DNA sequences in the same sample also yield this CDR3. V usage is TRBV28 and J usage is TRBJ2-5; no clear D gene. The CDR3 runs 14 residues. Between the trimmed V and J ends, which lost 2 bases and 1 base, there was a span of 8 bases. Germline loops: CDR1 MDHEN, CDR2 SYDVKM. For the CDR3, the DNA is TGTGCCAGCAGTTTAGGCGGCGGCCAAGAGACCCAGTACTTC. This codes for CASSLGGGQETQYF. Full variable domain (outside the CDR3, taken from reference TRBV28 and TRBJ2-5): DVKVTQSSRYLVKRTGEKVFLECVQDMDHENMFWYRQDPGLGLRLIYFSYDVKMKEKGDIPEGYSVSREKKERFSLILESASTNQTSMYLCASSLGGGQETQYFGPGTRLLVL.

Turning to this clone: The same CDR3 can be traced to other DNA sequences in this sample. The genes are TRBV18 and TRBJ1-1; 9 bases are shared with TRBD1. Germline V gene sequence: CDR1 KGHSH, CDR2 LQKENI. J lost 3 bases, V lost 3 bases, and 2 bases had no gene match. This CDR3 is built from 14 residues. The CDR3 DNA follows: TGTGCCAGCTCACCGGACAGGGGATACACTGAAGCTTTCTTT. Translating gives CASSPDRGYTEAFF. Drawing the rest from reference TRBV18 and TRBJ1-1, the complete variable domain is NAGVMQNPRHLVRRRGQEARLRCSPMKGHSHVYWYRQLPEEGLKFMVYLQKENIIDESGMPKERFSAEFPKEGPSILRIQQVVRGDSAAYFCASSPDRGYTEAFFGQGTRLTVV.

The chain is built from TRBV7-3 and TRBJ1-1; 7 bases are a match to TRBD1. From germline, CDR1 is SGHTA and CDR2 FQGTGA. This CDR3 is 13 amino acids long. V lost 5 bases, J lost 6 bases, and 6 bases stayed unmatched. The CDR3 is CASSPHRGAEAFF. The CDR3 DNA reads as TGTGCCAGCAGCCCTCACAGGGGAGCTGAAGCTTTCTTT.

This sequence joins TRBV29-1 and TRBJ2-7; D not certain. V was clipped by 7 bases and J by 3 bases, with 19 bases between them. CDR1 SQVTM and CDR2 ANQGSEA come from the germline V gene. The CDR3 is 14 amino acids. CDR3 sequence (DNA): TGCAGCGCCGTATACCCCATCGGTCACTACGAGCAGTACTTC. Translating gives CSAVYPIGHYEQYF.

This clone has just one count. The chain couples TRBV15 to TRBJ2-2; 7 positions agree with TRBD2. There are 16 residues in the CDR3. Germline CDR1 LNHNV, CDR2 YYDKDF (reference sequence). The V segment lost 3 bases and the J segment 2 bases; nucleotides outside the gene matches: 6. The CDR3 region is CATSSRAGANTGELFF. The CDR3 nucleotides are TGTGCCACCAGCAGTAGGGCGGGAGCTAACACCGGGGAGCTGTTTTTT.

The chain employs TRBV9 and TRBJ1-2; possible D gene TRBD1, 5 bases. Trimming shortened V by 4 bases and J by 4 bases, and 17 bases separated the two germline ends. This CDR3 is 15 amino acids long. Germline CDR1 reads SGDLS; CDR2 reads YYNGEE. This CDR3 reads CASSPVGGAFYGYTF. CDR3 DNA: TGTGCCAGCAGCCCTGTTGGGGGAGCCTTCTATGGCTACACCTTC.

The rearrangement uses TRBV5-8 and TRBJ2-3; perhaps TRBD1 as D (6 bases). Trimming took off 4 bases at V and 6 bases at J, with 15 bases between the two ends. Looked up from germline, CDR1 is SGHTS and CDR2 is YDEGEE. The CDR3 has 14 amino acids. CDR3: CASSRSPGVDTQYF. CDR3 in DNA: TGTGCCAGCAGCCGAAGCCCAGGGGTCGATACGCAGTATTTT.

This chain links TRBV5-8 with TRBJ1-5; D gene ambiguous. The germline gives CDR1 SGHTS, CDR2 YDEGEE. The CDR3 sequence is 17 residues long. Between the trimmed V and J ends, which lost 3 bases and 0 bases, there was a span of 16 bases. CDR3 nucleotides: TGTGCCAGCAGCTATCGGGGTCGAAGTATTAGCAATCAGCCCCAGCATTTT. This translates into CASSYRGRSISNQPQHF.

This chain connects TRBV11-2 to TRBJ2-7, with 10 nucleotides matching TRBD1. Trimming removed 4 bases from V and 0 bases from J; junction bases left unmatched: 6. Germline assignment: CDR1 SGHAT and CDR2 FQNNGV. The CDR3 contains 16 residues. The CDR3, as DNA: TGTGCCAGCAGCTCCCCGGGACAGGGGAGCTCCTACGAGCAGTACTTC. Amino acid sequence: CASSSPGQGSSYEQYF.

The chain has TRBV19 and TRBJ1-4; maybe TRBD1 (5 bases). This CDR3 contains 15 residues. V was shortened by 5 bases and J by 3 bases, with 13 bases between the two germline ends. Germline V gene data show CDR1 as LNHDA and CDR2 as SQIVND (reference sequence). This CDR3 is CASSGGGAANEKLFF. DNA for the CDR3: TGTGCCAGTAGTGGCGGAGGGGCTGCTAATGAAAAACTGTTTTTT.

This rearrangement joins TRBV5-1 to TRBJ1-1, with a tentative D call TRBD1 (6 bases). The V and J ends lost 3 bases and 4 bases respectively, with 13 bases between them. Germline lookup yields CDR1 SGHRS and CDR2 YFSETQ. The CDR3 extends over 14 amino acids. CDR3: CASSSTGQVTEAFF. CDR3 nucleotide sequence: TGCGCCAGCAGCTCGACAGGTCAGGTCACTGAAGCTTTCTTT.

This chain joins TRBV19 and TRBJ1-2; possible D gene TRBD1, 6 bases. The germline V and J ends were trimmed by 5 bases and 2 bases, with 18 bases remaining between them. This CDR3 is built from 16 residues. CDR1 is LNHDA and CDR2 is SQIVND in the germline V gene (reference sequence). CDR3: CASSGDSGDRNYGYTF. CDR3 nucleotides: TGTGCCAGTAGTGGGGATTCGGGCGACAGGAACTATGGCTACACCTTC.

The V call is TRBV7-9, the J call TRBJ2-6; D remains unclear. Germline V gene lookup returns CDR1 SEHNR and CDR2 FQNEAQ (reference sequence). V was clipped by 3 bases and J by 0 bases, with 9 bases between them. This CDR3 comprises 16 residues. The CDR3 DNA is TGTGCCAGCAGCTTTGAAAGGCCCTCTGGGGCCAACGTCCTGACTTTC. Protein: CASSFERPSGANVLTF.

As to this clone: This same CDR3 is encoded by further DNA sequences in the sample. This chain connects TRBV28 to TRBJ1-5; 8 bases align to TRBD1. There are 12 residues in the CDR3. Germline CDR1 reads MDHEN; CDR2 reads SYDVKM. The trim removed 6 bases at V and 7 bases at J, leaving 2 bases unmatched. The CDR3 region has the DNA TGTGCCAGCAGCCCAGGGGGCCAGCCCCAGCATTTT. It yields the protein CASSPGGQPQHF.

The CDR3 spells CASSLEGATGELFF. CDR3 DNA: TGTGCCAGCAGCTTAGAAGGTGCCACCGGGGAGCTGTTTTTT. The rearrangement uses TRBV7-6 and TRBJ2-2; no firm D call. V was trimmed by 1 base and J by 4 bases, leaving 7 bases between them. CDR3 length: 14 amino acids. Germline V gene lookup returns CDR1 SGHVS and CDR2 FNYEAQ.

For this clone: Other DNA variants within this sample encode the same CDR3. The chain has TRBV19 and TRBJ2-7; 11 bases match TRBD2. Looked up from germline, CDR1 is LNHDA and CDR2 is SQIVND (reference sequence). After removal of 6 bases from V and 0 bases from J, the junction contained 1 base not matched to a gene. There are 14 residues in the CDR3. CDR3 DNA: TGTGCCAGTAGGCTAGCGGGAGGCTCCTACGAGCAGTACTTC. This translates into CASRLAGGSYEQYF.

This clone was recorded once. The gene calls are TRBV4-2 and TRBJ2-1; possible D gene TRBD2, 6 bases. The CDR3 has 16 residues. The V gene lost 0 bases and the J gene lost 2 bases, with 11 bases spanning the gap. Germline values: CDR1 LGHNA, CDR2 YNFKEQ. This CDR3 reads CASSQDVAGPYNEQFF. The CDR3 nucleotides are TGTGCCAGCAGCCAAGATGTGGCGGGGCCCTACAATGAGCAGTTCTTC.

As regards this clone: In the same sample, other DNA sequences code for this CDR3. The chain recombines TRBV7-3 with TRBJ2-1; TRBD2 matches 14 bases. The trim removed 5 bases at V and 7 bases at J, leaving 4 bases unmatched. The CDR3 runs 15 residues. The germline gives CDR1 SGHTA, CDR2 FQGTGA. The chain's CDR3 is CASSPGTSGSNEQFF. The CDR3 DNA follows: TGTGCCAGCAGCCCCGGGACTAGCGGGAGTAATGAGCAGTTCTTC. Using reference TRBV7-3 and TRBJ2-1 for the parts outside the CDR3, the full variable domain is GAGVSQTPSNKVTEKGKYVELRCDPISGHTALYWYRQSLGQGPEFLIYFQGTGAADDSGLPNDRFFAVRPEGSVSTLKIQRTERGDSAVYLCASSPGTSGSNEQFFGPGTRLTVL.